Reported below is one TCR beta chain. The antigen is not known. This sample was included in a study of shared clonotypes between healthy human individuals. Study background: CD4 naive cells filled three plates per donor, CD4 memory three, CD8 naive two and CD8 memory one. Findings and limits, study-wide: Owing to a small donor count, the genetic and exposure-history diversity represented was limited. The sharing of 5% to 6.5% of naive CD4 clonotypes was seen across several donors.

The authors distributed each subset's genomic DNA evenly over several immunoSEQ plates. Here immunoSEQ multiplex PCR was the method, and the copy in TCRdb shows in-frame clones only, minus some. Of more than 600,000 clones detected, around 92% appear once; the ten largest clones hold nearly 25%. Terminally differentiated effector memory CD45RA+ cells were excluded by CCR7 positive selection of CD45RO-negative cells. The CDR3 totals 13 residues. V was clipped by 6 bases and J by 12 bases, with 18 bases between them. Germline CDR1 reads SEHNR; CDR2 reads FQNEAQ (reference sequence). The V gene is TRBV7-9, the J gene TRBJ2-1; no definite D call. The sequencing sample was made of naive CD8+ T cells sorted from blood. The sequence was collected from a man aged 25 to 40 in good health. The CDR3 DNA sequence: TGTGCCAGCAGTTCGGAATCCGCTATTGTGCAGTTCTTC. As protein: CASSSESAIVQFF.